The 26 T cell receptor beta chains in this list originate from one sample, sequenced in a study of follicular helper T cells after annual influenza vaccination. The method was immunoSEQ multiplex PCR; TCRdb's version includes in-frame clones alone and lacks a portion of them. The sample records some 12,000 clones, about 80% being singletons. Time point of the sample: 2015-2016 season, pre-vaccination. Sequencing used CXCR5+ CD38- circulating T follicular helper cells from blood, obtained on the day of influenza vaccination. Subset described: circulating Tfh, non-naive CD4+CXCR5+PD-1+ (ICOS+CD38+ or ICOS-CD38-). The origin of the receptors is an adult who received the influenza vaccine.

CDR3 sequence reads: CASSQDSGNTEAFF. The CDR3 DNA follows: TGTGCCAGCAGCCAGGACAGCGGGAACACTGAAGCTTTCTTT. This chain uses TRBV14 with TRBJ1-1, with D maybe TRBD1 (6 bases). The V end lost 3 bases, the J end lost 1 base, and 9 bases lay between the germline ends. CDR1 and CDR2 (germline): SGHDN, FVKESK. The CDR3 is made up of 14 amino acids.

The chain uses TRBV6-5 and TRBJ2-6; tentatively, D is TRBD1 (6 bases). Germline CDR1 reads MNHEY; CDR2 reads SVGAGI. V was trimmed by 5 bases and J by 0 bases, leaving 8 bases between them. This CDR3 is 15 amino acids long. CDR3 bases: TGTGCCAGCAGTCACAGGGACTCTGGGGCCAACGTCCTGACTTTC. Protein: CASSHRDSGANVLTF.

The J gene is TRBJ1-6, the V gene TRBV7-3; D gene unclear. Per the germline V gene, CDR1 is SGHTA and CDR2 is FQGTGA. Trimming cost V 3 bases and J 1 base, with 1 base left between them. The CDR3 contains 13 residues. CDR3 DNA: TGTGCCAGCAGCTTGTCCTATAATTCACCCCTCCACTTT. Translating it yields CASSLSYNSPLHF.

V and J are TRBV29-1 and TRBJ1-2; D gene ambiguous. This CDR3 region has 12 residues. Germline CDR1 is SQVTM and CDR2 is ANQGSEA. V dropped 3 bases and J dropped 7 bases, with 12 bases sitting between them. CDR3 residues: CSVDTNLGGYTF. The CDR3 bases are TGCAGCGTTGACACCAACTTAGGTGGCTACACCTTC.

This sequence joins TRBV7-7 and TRBJ1-2, with 7 bases aligning to TRBD1. Germline V gene sequence: CDR1 SSHAT, CDR2 FNYEAQ (reference sequence). This CDR3 spans 16 amino acids. V dropped 3 bases and J dropped 2; count of bases not matched to a gene: 9. The CDR3 is CASSLEGAVSNYGYTF. CDR3 nucleotide sequence: TGTGCCAGCAGCTTGGAGGGGGCCGTTAGCAACTATGGCTACACCTTC.

The V and J genes are TRBV1 and TRBJ2-1; TRBD2, the D gene given by the table, was not confirmed from the DNA. TRBV1 is a recognized pseudogene. The CDR3 consists of 17 residues. In nucleotides, the CDR3 is TGCACCAGCAGCCAAGTTCTCGGGGGACTACCCTACAATGAGCAGTTCTTC. It encodes CTSSQVLGGLPYNEQFF.

The chain links TRBV28 to TRBJ1-6; TRBD1 might be the D (5 bases). Per germline, CDR1 MDHEN and CDR2 SYDVKM. Trimming took off 5 bases at V and 5 bases at J, with 13 bases between the two ends. The CDR3 sequence is 15 residues long. CDR3 protein: CASSVRDADNSPLHF. In DNA form, the CDR3 reads TGTGCCAGCAGTGTCCGGGACGCGGATAATTCACCCCTCCACTTT.

This clone appeared a single time. The rearrangement links TRBV6-5 to TRBJ2-7, with 10 bases identical to TRBD1. Trimming at V came to 5 bases and at J to 4 bases, leaving 5 bases not matched to a gene. CDR1 MNHEY and CDR2 SVGAGI come from the germline V gene. The CDR3 runs 14 residues. The CDR3 DNA reads TGTGCCAGCAGTCGAGACAGGGGGCTGTACGAGCAGTACTTC. Its protein product is CASSRDRGLYEQYF.

The chain has TRBV28 and TRBJ1-6; D remains unclear. In germline, CDR1 is MDHEN, CDR2 SYDVKM. This CDR3 region has 14 residues. V was pared by 3 bases and J by 6 bases, with 9 bases between. For the CDR3, the DNA is TGTGCCAGCAGTTTGGCAGGCTTTAATTCACCCCTCCACTTT. It is translated as CASSLAGFNSPLHF.

The chain recombines TRBV5-4 with TRBJ2-1, with 7 bases aligning to TRBD1. Germline V gives CDR1 SGHNT, CDR2 YYREEE (reference sequence). This CDR3 spans 15 amino acids. The ends lost 4 bases at V and 4 bases at J; junction bases unmatched: 8. The CDR3 reads CASSMPGTAYNEQFF. The CDR3 DNA reads as TGTGCCAGCAGCATGCCAGGGACAGCTTACAATGAGCAGTTCTTC.

The V gene is TRBV2, the J gene TRBJ2-1; D unresolved. The V gene lost 3 bases and the J gene lost 7 bases, with 13 bases spanning the gap. Germline-derived CDR1 and CDR2 are SNHLY and FYNNEI. This CDR3 region has 14 residues. This CDR3 reads CASSEARLLNEQFF. CDR3 in DNA: TGTGCCAGCAGTGAGGCTAGATTATTGAATGAGCAGTTCTTC.

The chain recombines TRBV15 with TRBJ2-5, with a tentative D call TRBD1 (6 bases). From germline, CDR1 is LNHNV and CDR2 YYDKDF (reference sequence). V lost 4 bases and J lost 5, with 14 bases in between. The CDR3 is 14 amino acids. The CDR3 coding sequence is TGTGCCACCAGCACTTCGGACAGACGGGAGACCCAGTACTTC. Amino acids: CATSTSDRRETQYF. The full variable domain, in which reference TRBV15 and TRBJ2-5 provide the parts outside the CDR3, is DAMVIQNPRYQVTQFGKPVTLSCSQTLNHNVMYWYQQKSSQAPKLLFHYYDKDFNNEADTPDNFQSRRPNTSFCFLDIRSPGLGDTAMYLCATSTSDRRETQYFGPGTRLLVL.

The chain carries TRBV6-5 and TRBJ2-7, with 8 bases that match TRBD1. This CDR3 comprises 13 residues. In germline, CDR1 is MNHEY, CDR2 SVGAGI. With V trimmed by 4 bases and J by 3 bases, 2 bases remained unmatched. DNA for the CDR3: TGTGCCAGCAGTTGGGACAGGAACTACGAGCAGTACTTC. It specifies CASSWDRNYEQYF.

The chain is built from TRBV2 and TRBJ2-7, with a weak D call TRBD1 (6 bases). The CDR3 runs 14 residues. Trimming removed 5 bases at V and 1 base at J, with 12 bases between. In germline, CDR1 is SNHLY, CDR2 FYNNEI. The CDR3 sequence: CASSRLTGSYEQYF. CDR3 nucleotides: TGTGCCAGCAGTCGCCTGACAGGTTCCTACGAGCAGTACTTC.

J is TRBJ1-6 and V is TRBV5-6; no firm D call. Germline loops: CDR1 SGHDT, CDR2 YYEEEE. The CDR3 has 14 residues. V was shortened by 6 bases and J by 1 base, with 8 bases between the two germline ends. CDR3 sequence: CASTWGSYNSPLHF. CDR3 coding DNA: TGTGCCAGCACCTGGGGTTCCTATAATTCACCCCTCCACTTT.

The chain recombines TRBV5-1 with TRBJ2-2; 8 bases align to TRBD1. The CDR3 is 15 residues long. V lost 5 bases, J lost 4 bases, and 7 bases stayed unmatched. Looked up from germline, CDR1 is SGHRS and CDR2 is YFSETQ. The CDR3 loop reads CASRSTTGGTGELFF. The DNA for the CDR3 is TGCGCCAGCAGATCAACTACAGGGGGCACCGGGGAGCTGTTTTTT.

V and J are TRBV30 and TRBJ1-6; no firm D call. The germline V gene has CDR1 GTSNPN and CDR2 SVGIG (reference sequence). V was trimmed by 4 bases and J by 6 bases, leaving 10 bases between them. CDR3 length: 13 residues. The CDR3 spells CAWTSQLNSPLHF. Here the CDR3 DNA reads TGTGCCTGGACTTCTCAACTTAATTCACCCCTCCACTTT.

V and J are TRBV11-2 and TRBJ2-3; D gene unclear. V was cut by 4 bases and J by 0 bases, with 17 bases left in between. The germline V gene has CDR1 SGHAT and CDR2 FQNNGV. The CDR3 has 17 amino acids. The CDR3: CASSSQIKTLSTDTQYF. In DNA, the CDR3 is TGTGCCAGCAGCTCACAAATAAAAACATTGAGCACAGATACGCAGTATTTT.

The chain uses TRBV6-5 and TRBJ2-7, with 9 bases lining up with TRBD1. The ends lost 5 bases at V and 4 bases at J; junction bases unmatched: 9. This CDR3 is built from 15 residues. Germline loops: CDR1 MNHEY, CDR2 SVGAGI. CDR3 nucleotides: TGTGCCAGCAGTCTAACAGGGGGCGATTTGTACGAGCAGTACTTC. Translating gives CASSLTGGDLYEQYF.

This chain joins TRBV6-1 and TRBJ2-6, with 8 bases identical to TRBD2. This CDR3 has 18 residues. The germline V gene has CDR1 MNHNS and CDR2 SASEGT. With 2 bases clipped from V and 4 bases from J, the junction kept 10 bases outside the gene matches. CDR3 in DNA: TGTGCCAGCAGTGAACTCGCGGGAGGCGGTGCCGGGGCCAACGTCCTGACTTTC. Its translation is CASSELAGGGAGANVLTF.

The genes are TRBV7-9 and TRBJ2-5; no firm D call. Germline CDR1 SEHNR, CDR2 FQNEAQ (reference sequence). V dropped 3 bases and J dropped 4 bases, with 9 bases sitting between them. CDR3 length: 13 amino acids. CDR3 amino acids: CASSFRASETQYF. The CDR3 DNA reads TGTGCCAGCAGCTTCCGGGCTTCAGAGACCCAGTACTTC.

The rearrangement uses TRBV4-1 and TRBJ2-2, with 7 bases aligning to TRBD1. The CDR3 length is 16 residues. Trimming removed 4 bases from V and 6 bases from J; junction bases left unmatched: 11. Germline loops: CDR1 MGHRA, CDR2 YSYEKL. CDR3 DNA sequence: TGCGCCAGCAGCCCCCGACAGGGAAGGTACGCCGGGGAGCTGTTTTTT. It translates to CASSPRQGRYAGELFF.

The CDR3 sequence is CASSGRTSPQETQYF. The DNA of the CDR3 is TGTGCCAGCAGCGGGAGAACTAGCCCCCAAGAGACCCAGTACTTC. The V gene is TRBV9, the J gene TRBJ2-5; weak D call: TRBD2 (6 bases). V lost 3 bases, J lost 1 base, and 13 bases lay in between. Germline loops: CDR1 SGDLS, CDR2 YYNGEE. CDR3 size: 15 residues.

This sequence joins TRBV7-2 and TRBJ1-6, with D unclear. Trimming shortened V by 1 base and J by 5 bases, and 9 bases separated the two germline ends. The CDR3 runs 15 residues. Germline-derived CDR1 and CDR2 are SGHTA and FQGNSA. The CDR3 region is CASSLGGTNNSPLHF. The CDR3 DNA follows: TGTGCCAGCAGCTTAGGTGGCACGAATAATTCACCCCTCCACTTT.

V is TRBV11-2 and J is TRBJ2-3; possibly TRBD2 for D (6 bases). CDR1 and CDR2 from the germline V gene are SGHAT and FQNNGV. Between the trimmed V and J ends, which lost 8 bases and 3 bases, there was a span of 21 bases. The CDR3 runs to 16 residues. CDR3 sequence: CASGVDGGMGTDTQYF. The CDR3 region has the DNA TGTGCCAGCGGCGTTGATGGAGGGATGGGGACAGATACGCAGTATTTT.

This sequence joins TRBV2 and TRBJ1-3, with 7 nucleotides matching TRBD1. CDR3 size: 15 residues. Germline assignment: CDR1 SNHLY and CDR2 FYNNEI. Losses at the gene ends were 5 bases for V and 2 bases for J; bases not matched to a gene: 6. DNA for the CDR3: TGTGCCAGCAGTTTGACAGGGAGGGCTGGAAACACCATATATTTT. This codes for CASSLTGRAGNTIYF.